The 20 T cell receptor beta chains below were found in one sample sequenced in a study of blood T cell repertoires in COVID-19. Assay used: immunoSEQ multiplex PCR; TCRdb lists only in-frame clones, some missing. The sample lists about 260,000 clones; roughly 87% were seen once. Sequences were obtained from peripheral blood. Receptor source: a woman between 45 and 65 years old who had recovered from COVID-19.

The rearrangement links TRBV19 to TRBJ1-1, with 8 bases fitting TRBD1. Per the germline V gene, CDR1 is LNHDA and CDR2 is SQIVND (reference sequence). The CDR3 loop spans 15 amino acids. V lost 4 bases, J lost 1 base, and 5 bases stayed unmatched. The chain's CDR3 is CASSTPGTGNTEAFF. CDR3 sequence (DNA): TGTGCCAGTAGTACCCCCGGGACAGGGAACACTGAAGCTTTCTTT.

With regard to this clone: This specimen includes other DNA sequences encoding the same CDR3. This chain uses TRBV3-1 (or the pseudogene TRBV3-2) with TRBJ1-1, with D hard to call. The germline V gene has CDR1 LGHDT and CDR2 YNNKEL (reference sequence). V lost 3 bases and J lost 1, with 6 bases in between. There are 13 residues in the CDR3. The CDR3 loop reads CASSQGRNTEAFF. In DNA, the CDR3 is TGTGCCAGCAGCCAGGGCAGGAACACTGAAGCTTTCTTT.

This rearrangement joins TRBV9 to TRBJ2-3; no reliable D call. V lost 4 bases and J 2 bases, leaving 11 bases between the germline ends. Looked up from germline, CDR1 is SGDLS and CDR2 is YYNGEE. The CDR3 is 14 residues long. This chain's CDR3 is CASSFVEPTDTQYF. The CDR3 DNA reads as TGTGCCAGCAGCTTCGTTGAGCCCACAGATACGCAGTATTTT.

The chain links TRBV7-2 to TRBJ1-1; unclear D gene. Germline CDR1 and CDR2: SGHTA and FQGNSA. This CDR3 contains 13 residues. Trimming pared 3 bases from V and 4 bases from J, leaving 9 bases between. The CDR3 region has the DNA TGTGCCAGCAGCTTCTACAGTCCCACTGAAGCTTTCTTT. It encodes CASSFYSPTEAFF.

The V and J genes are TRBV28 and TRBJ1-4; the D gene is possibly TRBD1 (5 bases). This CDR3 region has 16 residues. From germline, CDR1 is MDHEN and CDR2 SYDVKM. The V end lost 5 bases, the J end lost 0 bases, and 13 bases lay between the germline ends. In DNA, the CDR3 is TGTGCCAGCAGTCCCAACAGACAGTCAACTAATGAAAAACTGTTTTTT. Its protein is CASSPNRQSTNEKLFF.

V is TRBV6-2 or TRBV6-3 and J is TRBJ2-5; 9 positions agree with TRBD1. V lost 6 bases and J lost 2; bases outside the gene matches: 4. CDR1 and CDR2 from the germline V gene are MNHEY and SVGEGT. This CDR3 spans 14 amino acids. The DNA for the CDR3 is TGTGCCAGCAGCCGGGACAGGGAGCAAGAGACCCAGTACTTC. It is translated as CASSRDREQETQYF.

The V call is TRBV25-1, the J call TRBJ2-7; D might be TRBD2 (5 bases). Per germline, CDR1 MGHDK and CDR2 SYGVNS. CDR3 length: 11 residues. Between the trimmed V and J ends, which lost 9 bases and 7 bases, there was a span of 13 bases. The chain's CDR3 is CASTRRGEQYF. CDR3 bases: TGTGCCAGTACCCGCCGGGGTGAGCAGTACTTC.

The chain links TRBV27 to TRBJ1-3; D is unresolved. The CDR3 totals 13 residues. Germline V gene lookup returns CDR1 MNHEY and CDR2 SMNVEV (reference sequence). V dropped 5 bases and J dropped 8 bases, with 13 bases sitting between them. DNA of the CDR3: TGTGCCAGCAGTCTCCCCCTCCAGGACACCATATATTTT. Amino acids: CASSLPLQDTIYF.

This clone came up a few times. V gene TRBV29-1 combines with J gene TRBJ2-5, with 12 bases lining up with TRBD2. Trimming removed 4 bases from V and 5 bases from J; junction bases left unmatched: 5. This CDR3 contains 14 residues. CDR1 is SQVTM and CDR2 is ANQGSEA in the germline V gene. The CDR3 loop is CSVGLAGGPETQYF. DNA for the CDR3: TGCAGCGTTGGGCTAGCGGGGGGGCCTGAGACCCAGTACTTC.

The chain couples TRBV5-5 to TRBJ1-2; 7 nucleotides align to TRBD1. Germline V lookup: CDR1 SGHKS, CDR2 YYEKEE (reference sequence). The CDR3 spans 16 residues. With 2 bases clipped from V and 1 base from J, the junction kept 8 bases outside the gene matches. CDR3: CASSFLGTAINYGYTF. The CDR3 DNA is TGTGCCAGCAGCTTCCTAGGGACAGCAATTAACTATGGCTACACCTTC.

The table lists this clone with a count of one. This CDR3 is CASSGYRGGGYTF. The CDR3 DNA follows: TGTGCCAGCAGCGGCTACAGGGGGGGCGGCTACACCTTC. The rearrangement links TRBV9 to TRBJ1-2; 8 bases map to TRBD1. J was trimmed by 8 bases and V by 3 bases; bases with no gene match: 6. CDR1 and CDR2 (germline): SGDLS, YYNGEE. CDR3 length: 13 residues.

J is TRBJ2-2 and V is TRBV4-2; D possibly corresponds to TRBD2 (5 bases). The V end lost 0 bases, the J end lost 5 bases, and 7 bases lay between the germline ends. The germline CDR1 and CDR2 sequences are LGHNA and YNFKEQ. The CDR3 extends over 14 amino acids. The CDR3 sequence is CASSQDRRTGELFF. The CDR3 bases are TGTGCCAGCAGCCAAGACAGGAGGACCGGGGAGCTGTTTTTT.

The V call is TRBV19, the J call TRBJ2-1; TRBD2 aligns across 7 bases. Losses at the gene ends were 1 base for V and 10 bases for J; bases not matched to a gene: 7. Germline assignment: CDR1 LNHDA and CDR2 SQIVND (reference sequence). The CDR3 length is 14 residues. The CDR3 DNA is TGTGCCAGTAGTATAGCGGGGGGAGGGGTGGAGCAGTTCTTC. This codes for CASSIAGGGVEQFF.

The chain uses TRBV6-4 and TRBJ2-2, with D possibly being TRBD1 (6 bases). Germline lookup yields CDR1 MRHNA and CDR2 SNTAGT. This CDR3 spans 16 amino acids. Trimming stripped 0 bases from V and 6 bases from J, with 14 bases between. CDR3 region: CASSDSFRGLAGELFF. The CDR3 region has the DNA TGTGCCAGCAGTGACTCTTTCAGGGGATTGGCCGGGGAGCTGTTTTTT.

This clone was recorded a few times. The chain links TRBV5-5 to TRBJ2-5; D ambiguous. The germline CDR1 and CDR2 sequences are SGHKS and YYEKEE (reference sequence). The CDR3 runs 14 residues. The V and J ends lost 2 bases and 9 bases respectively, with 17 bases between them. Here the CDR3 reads CASSFSWSLEPQYF. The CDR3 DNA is TGTGCCAGCAGCTTCTCCTGGAGTTTGGAGCCCCAGTACTTC.

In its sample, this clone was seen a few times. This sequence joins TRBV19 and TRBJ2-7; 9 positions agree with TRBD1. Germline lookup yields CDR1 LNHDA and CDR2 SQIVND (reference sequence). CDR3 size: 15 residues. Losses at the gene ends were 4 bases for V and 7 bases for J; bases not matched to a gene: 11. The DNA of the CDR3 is TGTGCCAGTAGTACGGTAGGGACAGGGAAGTGGGAGCAGTACTTC. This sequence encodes CASSTVGTGKWEQYF.

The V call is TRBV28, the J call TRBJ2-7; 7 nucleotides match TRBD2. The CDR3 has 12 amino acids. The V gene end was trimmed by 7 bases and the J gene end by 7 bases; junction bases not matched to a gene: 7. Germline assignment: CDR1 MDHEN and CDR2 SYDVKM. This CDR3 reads CASTREVGEQYF. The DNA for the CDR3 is TGTGCCAGCACCCGGGAGGTGGGGGAGCAGTACTTC.

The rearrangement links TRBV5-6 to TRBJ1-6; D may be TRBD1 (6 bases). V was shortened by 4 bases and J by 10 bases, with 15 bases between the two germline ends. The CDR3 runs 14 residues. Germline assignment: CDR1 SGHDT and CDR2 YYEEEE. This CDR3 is CASSPVSRGSPLHF. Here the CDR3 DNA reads TGTGCCAGCAGCCCGGTTAGCAGGGGATCACCCCTCCACTTT.

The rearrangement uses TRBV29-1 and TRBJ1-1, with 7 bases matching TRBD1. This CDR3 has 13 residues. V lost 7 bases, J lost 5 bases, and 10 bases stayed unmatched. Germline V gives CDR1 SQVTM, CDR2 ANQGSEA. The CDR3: CSAEGQVGTEAFF. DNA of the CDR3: TGCAGCGCCGAAGGACAGGTGGGGACTGAAGCTTTCTTT.

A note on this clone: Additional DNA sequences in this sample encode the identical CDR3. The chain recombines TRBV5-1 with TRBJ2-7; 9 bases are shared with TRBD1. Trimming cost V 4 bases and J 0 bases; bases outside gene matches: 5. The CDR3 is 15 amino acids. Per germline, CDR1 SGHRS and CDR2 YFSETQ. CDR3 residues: CASSPGTGNSYEQYF. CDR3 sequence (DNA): TGCGCCAGCAGCCCGGGGACAGGGAACTCCTACGAGCAGTACTTC.